The 9 T cell receptor beta chains below come from one sample, sequenced in a study of cytomegalovirus exposure and HLA in healthy donors. Generated by immunoSEQ multiplex PCR, the TCRdb table keeps only in-frame clones and is missing some. The table records some 76,000 clones, roughly 94% of them present only once. Sequenced sample: PBMCs. These receptors were obtained from a woman aged 18-29 years in good health and CMV-seropositive.

The chain has TRBV5-1 and TRBJ2-1; D might be TRBD1 (5 bases). Looked up from germline, CDR1 is SGHRS and CDR2 is YFSETQ. The CDR3 extends over 15 amino acids. Trimming left V 1 base short and J 2 bases short, with 10 bases between. The CDR3 DNA reads TGCGCCAGCAGCTTGTACAAGGGGACCTACAATGAGCAGTTCTTC. It translates to CASSLYKGTYNEQFF.

The rearrangement links TRBV28 to TRBJ2-2; no reliable D call. Per the germline V gene, CDR1 is MDHEN and CDR2 is SYDVKM. The CDR3 loop spans 15 amino acids. V was cut by 4 bases and J by 6 bases, with 15 bases left in between. The CDR3 here is CASSSPALLAGELFF. The CDR3 region has the DNA TGTGCCAGCAGTTCCCCTGCCCTTTTAGCCGGGGAGCTGTTTTTT.

The chain joins TRBV6-1 to TRBJ1-1; possible D gene TRBD1, 6 bases. The CDR3 consists of 14 residues. Trimming removed 7 bases from V and 4 bases from J, with 16 bases in between. CDR1 and CDR2 (germline): MNHNS, SASEGT. The CDR3 DNA is TGTGCCAGCACTGGACAGCTTTCGGCCACTGAAGCTTTCTTT. Translation: CASTGQLSATEAFF.

This clone was seen just once. The V and J genes are TRBV15 and TRBJ2-3, with 10 positions matching TRBD2. V dropped 5 bases and J dropped 6; count of bases not matched to a gene: 23. The CDR3 covers 20 residues. Germline V gene data show CDR1 as LNHNV and CDR2 as YYDKDF (reference sequence). Written as DNA, the CDR3 is TGTGCCACCAGCCAAGGGTCTGACCCCAGCGGGGGGGCCGTGGCGGATACGCAGTATTTT. This codes for CATSQGSDPSGGAVADTQYF.

This clone was recorded once. V gene TRBV18 combines with J gene TRBJ2-1, with 9 bases aligning to TRBD2. V lost 3 bases, J lost 9 bases, and 6 bases stayed unmatched. The CDR3 covers 14 residues. Germline V lookup: CDR1 KGHSH, CDR2 LQKENI. Written as DNA, the CDR3 is TGTGCCAGCTCACCGGGACTAGCATCTGGTGAGCAGTTCTTC. It specifies CASSPGLASGEQFF. The full variable domain, in which reference TRBV18 and TRBJ2-1 provide the parts outside the CDR3, is NAGVMQNPRHLVRRRGQEARLRCSPMKGHSHVYWYRQLPEEGLKFMVYLQKENIIDESGMPKERFSAEFPKEGPSILRIQQVVRGDSAAYFCASSPGLASGEQFFGPGTRLTVL.

The V and J genes are TRBV7-2 and TRBJ2-1; 8 bases match TRBD2. This CDR3 has 15 residues. CDR1 SGHTA and CDR2 FQGNSA come from the germline V gene. After removal of 5 bases from V and 5 bases from J, the junction contained 8 bases not matched to a gene. The CDR3 coding sequence is TGTGCCAGCAGCATTAGCGGGGAATGGAACAATGAGCAGTTCTTC. Protein product: CASSISGEWNNEQFF.

The rearrangement joins TRBV7-2 to TRBJ2-1; perhaps TRBD2 as D (6 bases). V lost 1 base and J 6 bases, leaving 13 bases between the germline ends. From germline, CDR1 is SGHTA and CDR2 FQGNSA. CDR3 length equals 15 residues. In nucleotides, the CDR3 is TGTGCCAGCAGCTTAGTCGTGGGGAGGACCAATGAGCAGTTCTTC. Translation gives CASSLVVGRTNEQFF. The variable domain in full, completed from reference TRBV7-2 and TRBJ2-1, reads GAGVSQSPSNKVTEKGKDVELRCDPISGHTALYWYRQSLGQGLEFLIYFQGNSAPDKSGLPSDRFSAERTGGSVSTLTIQRTQQEDSAVYLCASSLVVGRTNEQFFGPGTRLTVL.

The chain employs TRBV30 and TRBJ1-5; tentatively, D is TRBD1 (5 bases). Looked up from germline, CDR1 is GTSNPN and CDR2 is SVGIG (reference sequence). Trimming removed 0 bases at V and 3 bases at J, with 12 bases between. CDR3 size: 15 residues. The CDR3 DNA follows: TGTGCCTGGAGTGTTGGGGCAGCCTTCAATCAGCCCCAGCATTTT. Amino acids: CAWSVGAAFNQPQHF.

The table lists this clone with a count of one. The chain has TRBV28 and TRBJ2-7, with TRBD2 matching 14 bases. V dropped 4 bases and J dropped 6; count of bases not matched to a gene: 8. CDR1 is MDHEN, CDR2 SYDVKM, per germline. This CDR3 has 16 amino acids. The CDR3 sequence is CASSSQPGLAGVEQYF. Here the CDR3 DNA reads TGTGCCAGCAGTTCACAACCGGGACTAGCGGGAGTCGAGCAGTACTTC.